This TCR beta chain derives from a study of identical twins (dated by TCRdb to the mid-2010s). Regarding the study in general: TCR alpha and beta repertoires from monozygotic twins, unrelated adults of various ages and cord blood were deep-sequenced to test whether fetal clonotypes persist. To rule out contamination, replicate twin experiments were performed at different times with different library preparation protocols.

General findings and caveats noted by the study authors: In monozygotic twins, out-of-frame TCR alpha sharing was systematically underestimated by recombination models, although the models agreed with sharing between unrelated individuals. In beta out-of-frame sequences, excess twin sharing was weaker, because having fewer shared sequences lowered the signal-to-noise ratio. Invariant T cells such as MAIT and iNKT could partly confound zero-insertion analyses, though diverse VJ usage argued against this for most clonotypes. Abundant cord blood beta clonotypes had fewer insertions, young adult naive repertoires showed a similar but weaker trend, and memory repertoires showed no such trend. Because the same donors could not be followed over many years, conclusions were based on cross-sectional statistical analysis. Compared with coincidental sharing between unrelated individuals, an excess of low generation-probability sequences was observed among out-of-frame TCR alpha sequences shared between twins.

For this clonotype: The specificity of this receptor is unknown. Qualities for individual bases were not recorded, and no much larger clone is one base off.

Library prep was done by 5' RACE. Sequencing was performed on an Illumina HiSeq 2000. A universal primer binding site was introduced by template switching, and a unique molecular identifier was present in the final cDNA, enabling accurate counting of TCR cDNA molecules. First-strand cDNA for TCR alpha and beta chains was synthesized from specific primers in the conserved constant-segment region. Each cDNA library was double barcoded, with a SMART-Mk sample barcode plus Illumina barcodes, to control for contamination. Two successive PCR steps introduced TruSeq adapter sequences along with Illumina sample barcodes. TCR alpha and beta cDNA libraries were sequenced on the Illumina HiSeq platform with custom primers. Under the source paper's analysis protocol: MiGEC processed the raw reads to extract unique molecular identifiers, while MiXCR was used to determine the CDR3 positions. Recombination models were inferred per individual with the repgenHMM and IGoR tools using an EM algorithm. Shared clonotypes were analyzed with the tcR package in R, and sharing was normalized by the product of cloneset sizes. To study raw recombination free of thymic and clonal selection effects, out-of-frame nonproductive sequences were analyzed. TCRdb ran its own pipeline on the public reads, namely fastp trimming at Q25 and MiXCR clone calling, and kept in-frame beta chains. Entries that share a CDR3 protein sequence are merged under the most common genes and DNA. The V and J calls and clone size come from TCRdb's table, not from the authors' own analysis. The sample profile shows some 250,000 distinct CDR3 sequences; 5% to 7% of them were found once. The top ten clonotypes cover about 14% of the sample.

V loses 2 bases of germline sequence and J loses 4 bases, and the interval between the two ends is 12 bases. The CDR3 holds 14 amino acids from the cysteine to the phenylalanine. Only the CDR3 portion is preserved as DNA: 42 bases, with reading frame beginning at the first base. The germline V gene (reference sequence) provides CDR1 SGHKS and CDR2 YYEKEE. Every donor was a healthy Caucasian. Three pairs of female monozygotic twins, all aged roughly 18 to 30 years, made up the twin cohort. CD4+ and CD8+ T cell populations were isolated with positive isolation kits from Invitrogen. These data also featured in a second study, about T cells expressing NK-cell markers. The second investigation adds: TCR beta-chain repertoires were profiled in sorted CD3+CD56+NKG2C+, CD3+CD56+NKG2C- and CD3+CD56-NKG2C+ T-cell subsets from fewer than 10 donors. Seven of the eight sequenced donors were HCMV-seropositive and one was HCMV-seronegative. In several experiments an anti-gammadeltaTCR antibody was added to restrict sorting to alphabetaTCR-expressing T cells. For over five donors, the dominant CD3+CD56+NKG2C+ clonotypes were among the top 10 CD8+ clonotypes and accounted for about 1.0-7.0% of CD8+ T cells. Those dominant clonotypes were again the most abundant among CD3+CD56-NKG2C+ cells in a few donors, at about 25-65%. Whether the expanded NKG2C-expressing T cell clones were specific for HCMV antigens was left unclear. The eight sequenced donors were randomly selected healthy volunteers, three men and five women. To determine HCMV serostatus, a commercial ELISA kit was used to detect HCMV-specific IgG in serum. Reads were demultiplexed and grouped by UMI with MIGEC, and clonotypes were assembled and quantified with MiTCR. To exclude erroneous sequences, any TCR cDNA sequence not supported by at least two reads was discarded. The tcR package was used for downstream repertoire analysis, and clonotypes were matched between fractions using CDR3 nucleotide sequence together with V segment. VDJmatch was used to annotate antigen specificity against VDJdb, with one amino acid substitution in CDR3 permitted.

The origin of this receptor is a woman aged 18 to 35 in good health. The sequence joins TRBV5-5 to TRBJ2-5; the D gene is not confidently resolved. The material sequenced was CD8+ T cells sorted from blood. The CDR3 here reads CASSFAQWGETQYF. In nucleotide form, the sequence is TGTGCCAGCAGCTTCGCACAGTGGGGAGAGACCCAGTACTTC.